This paragraph covers one T cell receptor (beta chain) sequence. This sample stems from a study of blood T cell repertoires in COVID-19. Across the whole study: There were acute and convalescent COVID-19 samples, and they came from the United States, Italy and Spain.

The method was immunoSEQ multiplex PCR; TCRdb's version includes in-frame clones alone and lacks a portion of them. The sample lists 35,000 to 40,000 clones; 78% were seen once. CDR1 and CDR2 (germline): MDHEN, SYDVKM. Between the trimmed V and J ends, which lost 1 base and 7 bases, there was a span of 8 bases. CDR3 length: 13 amino acids. The chain combines TRBV28 with TRBJ2-1; tentatively, D is TRBD1 (6 bases). This TCR was recovered from a man in his sixties or seventies with acute or convalescent COVID-19. Sequencing was performed on peripheral blood. CDR3 sequence reads: CASSLYRDNEQFF. The DNA of the CDR3 is TGTGCCAGCAGTTTATACAGGGATAATGAGCAGTTCTTC.